Reported below is one T cell receptor beta chain. This entry belongs to a study of T-cell memory formation after mild COVID-19. The CDR3 sequence is 14 residues long. Germline V gene lookup returns CDR1 LGHNA and CDR2 YSLEER. The ends were cut back, 0 bases at V and 8 bases at J, with 10 bases in the middle. One entry per CDR3 protein results from TCRdb running MiXCR on the 5' RACE reads. Of about 470,000 distinct CDR3 sequences in the sample, over 15% were seen once. The sample consisted of PBMCs or a T cell subset sorted from them (not recorded which). V is TRBV4-3 and J is TRBJ1-4; D not resolved. The TCR was taken from an adult woman who had mild COVID-19 (a few samples of this study predate the infection). Cell type and time point are not known. The CDR3 is CASSQEVRAEKLFF. The CDR3 coding sequence is TGCGCCAGCAGCCAAGAAGTACGGGCGGAAAAACTGTTTTTT.